The 20 T cell receptor beta chains below come from one sample, sequenced in a study of blood T cell repertoires in COVID-19. Generated by immunoSEQ multiplex PCR, the TCRdb table keeps only in-frame clones and is missing some. The sample has more than 90,000 clones, 70% to 90% seen once. The source material was peripheral blood. Receptors originate from a man between 40 and 49 years old with acute or convalescent COVID-19.

This chain links TRBV5-4 with TRBJ2-5; 9 bases match TRBD2. CDR3 size: 16 residues. Trimming took 4 bases from V and 7 from J; bases not matched to a gene: 14. Per germline, CDR1 SGHNT and CDR2 YYREEE (reference sequence). The CDR3 nucleotides read TGTGCCAGCAGCCCGGAGGGTAGCGGGGGCGCCTTGACCCAGTACTTC. Translated, it gives CASSPEGSGGALTQYF.

The chain recombines TRBV4-1 with TRBJ2-7, with TRBD1 matching over 7 bases. CDR1 and CDR2 from the germline V gene are MGHRA and YSYEKL. This CDR3 has 15 residues. The V segment lost 1 base and the J segment 3 bases; nucleotides outside the gene matches: 6. The CDR3 DNA reads TGCGCCAGCAGCCAAGGACAGGGAACCCACTACGAGCAGTACTTC. Residues: CASSQGQGTHYEQYF.

This clone was detected only a few times. The chain is built from TRBV7-2 and TRBJ2-1; TRBD1 agrees at 8 bases. CDR1 SGHTA and CDR2 FQGNSA come from the germline V gene. After removal of 5 bases from V and 7 bases from J, the junction contained 10 bases not matched to a gene. The CDR3 is 15 amino acids. As DNA, the CDR3 is TGTGCCAGCAGCCCTGACAGGGGCGGTGGGAATGAGCAGTTCTTC. As protein: CASSPDRGGGNEQFF.

The rearrangement links TRBV6-5 to TRBJ1-5; D not certain. Between the trimmed V and J ends, which lost 4 bases and 0 bases, there was a span of 4 bases. Germline assignment: CDR1 MNHEY and CDR2 SVGAGI. This CDR3 has 13 amino acids. In nucleotides, the CDR3 is TGTGCCAGCAGTTTAAATAGCAATCAGCCCCAGCATTTT. Amino acids: CASSLNSNQPQHF.

The J gene is TRBJ1-4, the V gene TRBV7-2; TRBD1 is a possible D gene (6 bases). CDR3 size: 15 residues. V lost 5 bases, J lost 5 bases, and 15 bases lay in between. In germline, CDR1 is SGHTA, CDR2 FQGNSA. CDR3 loop: CASSLSQGWNEKLFF. CDR3 bases: TGTGCCAGCAGCCTTTCCCAGGGGTGGAATGAAAAACTGTTTTTT. Supplemented by reference TRBV7-2 and TRBJ1-4, the full variable domain reads GAGVSQSPSNKVTEKGKDVELRCDPISGHTALYWYRQSLGQGLEFLIYFQGNSAPDKSGLPSDRFSAERTGGSVSTLTIQRTQQEDSAVYLCASSLSQGWNEKLFFGSGTQLSVL.

V is TRBV6-6 and J is TRBJ2-7; 8 bases map to TRBD1. The CDR3 is 14 residues long. Per germline, CDR1 MNHNY and CDR2 SVGAGI (reference sequence). Trimming removed 7 bases from V and 4 bases from J; junction bases left unmatched: 9. This CDR3 reads CASTSGTGLYEQYF. For the CDR3, the DNA is TGTGCCAGCACCTCCGGGACAGGACTTTACGAGCAGTACTTC.

This rearrangement joins TRBV7-3 to TRBJ2-5; D not resolved. The CDR3 sequence is 14 residues long. Trimming left V 5 bases short and J 5 bases short, with 15 bases between. Looked up from germline, CDR1 is SGHTA and CDR2 is FQGTGA. The CDR3: CASSLNSVRETQYF. The CDR3 DNA sequence: TGTGCCAGCAGCCTCAATTCCGTCCGGGAGACCCAGTACTTC.

The chain has TRBV7-8 and TRBJ1-5; no firm D call. Germline CDR1 SGHVS, CDR2 FQNEAQ. This CDR3 comprises 14 residues. V shed 5 bases and J shed 4 bases, with 12 bases lying between them. CDR3 sequence (DNA): TGTGCCAGCAGCGGGATTCGGGGTAATCAGCCCCAGCATTTT. This gives the protein CASSGIRGNQPQHF.

This clone was seen just once. The genes are TRBV6-6 and TRBJ2-1; 7 nucleotides align to TRBD1. This CDR3 region has 16 residues. Germline loops: CDR1 MNHNY, CDR2 SVGAGI (reference sequence). V trimming: 2 bases; J trimming: 1 base; junction bases outside the gene matches: 5. CDR3 amino acids: CASSYPGQSSYNEQFF. The CDR3 DNA reads as TGTGCCAGCAGTTACCCGGGACAGTCTTCCTACAATGAGCAGTTCTTC.

This clone has just one count. The chain recombines TRBV11-2 with TRBJ2-7, with D unresolved. The CDR3 sequence is 15 residues long. V gave up 7 bases and J gave up 5 bases, with 21 bases separating them. Germline V gene lookup returns CDR1 SGHAT and CDR2 FQNNGV. In nucleotides, the CDR3 is TGTGCCAGCAATTCCCCCCCGCCTGGAGAGGACGAGCAGTACTTC. It encodes CASNSPPPGEDEQYF.

V is TRBV12-5 and J is TRBJ2-1; possibly TRBD1 for D (6 bases). The CDR3 sequence is 13 residues long. The germline CDR1 and CDR2 sequences are LGHNT and FRNRAP. Trimming removed 4 bases at V and 8 bases at J, with 12 bases between. Here the CDR3 reads CASGYETGYEQFF. The DNA of the CDR3 is TGTGCTAGTGGTTACGAAACAGGGTATGAGCAGTTCTTC.

The chain carries TRBV6-5 and TRBJ2-3, with TRBD1 matching 9 bases. The J segment lost 5 bases and the V segment lost 0 bases, leaving 3 bases of the junction unmatched. The CDR3 totals 15 residues. Germline V gene data show CDR1 as MNHEY and CDR2 as SVGAGI. CDR3 amino acids: CASSYSNRGQDTQYF. CDR3 coding DNA: TGTGCCAGCAGTTACTCTAACAGGGGGCAAGATACGCAGTATTTT.

The V call is TRBV5-1, the J call TRBJ1-2; TRBD1 matches at 7 bases. CDR3 length equals 16 residues. V lost 1 base to trimming and J lost 8 bases; unmatched junction nucleotides: 14. Germline V gene sequence: CDR1 SGHRS, CDR2 YFSETQ. CDR3 coding DNA: TGCGCCAGCAGCTTGCGACAGGGAGAGAAGCTTCGGGGCTACACCTTC. Translation: CASSLRQGEKLRGYTF.

This clone has just a few counts. This chain joins TRBV6-1 and TRBJ1-4, with D possibly matching TRBD1 (5 bases). This CDR3 is built from 14 residues. The V gene's germline CDR1 is MNHNS and CDR2 SASEGT. With 3 bases removed from V and 2 bases from J, the gap between germline ends came to 7 bases. The CDR3 reads CASSEGGTNEKLFF. The DNA of the CDR3 is TGTGCCAGCAGTGAGGGGGGGACTAATGAAAAACTGTTTTTT.

V and J are TRBV6-4 and TRBJ1-5; 8 positions agree with TRBD1. Germline trimming cut 0 bases from V and 0 bases from J; bases unmatched to any gene: 10. Germline V lookup: CDR1 MRHNA, CDR2 SNTAGT. The CDR3 covers 19 residues. The CDR3 DNA is TGTGCCAGCAGTGACTCGAGCAGGGGGCTTGGGAATAGCAATCAGCCCCAGCATTTT. It encodes CASSDSSRGLGNSNQPQHF.

This chain uses TRBV2 with TRBJ2-6; D gene uncertain. The V end was cut by 6 bases, the J end by 0 bases, with 9 bases between. CDR1 is SNHLY, CDR2 FYNNEI, per germline. This CDR3 comprises 15 residues. The CDR3 coding sequence is TGTGCCAGCAGGGGCAGCCGCTCTGGGGCCAACGTCCTGACTTTC. Translating gives CASRGSRSGANVLTF.

This chain links TRBV5-1 with TRBJ1-6, with D perhaps TRBD1 (6 bases). Germline lookup yields CDR1 SGHRS and CDR2 YFSETQ. There are 15 residues in the CDR3. V gave up 0 bases and J gave up 14 bases, with 18 bases separating them. This CDR3 reads CASSLGQGTPKSLHF. CDR3 DNA sequence: TGCGCCAGCAGCTTGGGGCAGGGGACACCAAAGTCCCTCCACTTT.

The rearrangement links TRBV5-1 to TRBJ2-1; TRBD2 agrees at 11 bases. With 4 bases clipped from V and 6 bases from J, the junction kept 6 bases outside the gene matches. The CDR3 length is 15 residues. CDR1 and CDR2 (germline): SGHRS, YFSETQ. CDR3 sequence reads: CASSPTSGSINEQFF. CDR3 DNA sequence: TGCGCCAGCAGCCCCACTAGCGGGAGTATCAATGAGCAGTTCTTC.

The chain employs TRBV19 and TRBJ2-1; D unresolved. Trimming pared 0 bases from V and 13 bases from J, leaving 10 bases between. Per germline, CDR1 LNHDA and CDR2 SQIVND (reference sequence). This CDR3 is built from 12 residues. As DNA, the CDR3 is TGTGCCAGTAGTATAGATCTCCACTTTCAGTTCTTC. Translation: CASSIDLHFQFF.

CDR3 in amino acids: CASSLPITDTQYF. Written as DNA, the CDR3 is TGTGCCAGCAGCTTACCTATCACAGATACGCAGTATTTT. This rearrangement joins TRBV11-1 to TRBJ2-3, with unresolved D. With 2 bases removed from V and 2 bases from J, the gap between germline ends came to 5 bases. This CDR3 is built from 13 residues. Germline V lookup: CDR1 SGHAT, CDR2 FQDESV (reference sequence).